These T cell receptor beta chains were read from a single sample in a study of cytomegalovirus exposure and HLA in healthy donors. Sequencing was performed with immunoSEQ multiplex PCR; in TCRdb, only in-frame clones are kept and a portion is missing. Across about 33,000 clones, the top ten clones capture under 6% of the sample. Material for sequencing was PBMCs. All receptors derive from a middle-aged woman in good health and CMV-seropositive. The CDR3 runs from the conserved cysteine through the conserved F or W. The order of the fields is CDR3 DNA, CDR3 protein, J gene, V gene, D gene. A D gene is named only where the DNA matches it firmly.

TGTGCCAGCAGCTTAATCTCCAGCCAAGAGACCCAGTACTTC | CASSLISSQETQYF | TRBJ2-5 | TRBV7-9 | -
TGTGCCAGCAGCTGGGGACTAGCGGGAGACTACGAGCAGTACTTC | CASSWGLAGDYEQYF | TRBJ2-7 | TRBV5-6 | TRBD2
TGTGCCATCCTAGCGGGAGTGGACGGGGAGCTGTTTTTT | CAILAGVDGELFF | TRBJ2-2 | TRBV2 | TRBD2
TGTGCCAGCAGCCCTTCCCGACAGGCGTGGACTGAAGCTTTCTTT | CASSPSRQAWTEAFF | TRBJ1-1 | TRBV7-9 | -
TGTGCCAGCGGACGGACAGGAATTAACTATGGCTACACCTTC | CASGRTGINYGYTF | TRBJ1-2 | TRBV6-1 | TRBD1
TGTGCCAGCAGCGTAGTTAGTGGGACAGGGAGTACGTACAATGAGCAGTTCTTC | CASSVVSGTGSTYNEQFF | TRBJ2-1 | TRBV9 | TRBD1
TGTGCCAGCAGTTTTAGCGGGAGGGAGCATGAGCAGTTCTTC | CASSFSGREHEQFF | TRBJ2-1 | TRBV6-5 | TRBD2
TGTGCCAGCACTGAGGGGACAGGGGGCGCAGATACGCAGTATTTT | CASTEGTGGADTQYF | TRBJ2-3 | TRBV6-1 | TRBD1
TGTGCCACCAGGAGGGAGGCCGACAATGAGCAGTTCTTC | CATRREADNEQFF | TRBJ2-1 | TRBV15 | -
TGTGCCAGCTCACCAGGGGGGATCGTTGTCTACGAGCAGTACTTC | CASSPGGIVVYEQYF | TRBJ2-7 | TRBV18 | -
TGTGCCAGCAGCCACCCTCTTTACAGGGGAGTCACCGGGGAGCTGTTTTTT | CASSHPLYRGVTGELFF | TRBJ2-2 | TRBV25-1 | TRBD1
TGCGCCAGCAGCCAAGATCTTGGGGGCAGGGCGAACACTGAAGCTTTCTTT | CASSQDLGGRANTEAFF | TRBJ1-1 | TRBV4-1 | -
TGTGCCATCAGTGCGGCGGGAGGGCGAACCGGGGAGCTGTTTTTT | CAISAAGGRTGELFF | TRBJ2-2 | TRBV10-3 | TRBD2
TGTGCCAGCAGTCCCACGACAGGGCGCTCTGGGGCCAACGTCCTGACTTTC | CASSPTTGRSGANVLTF | TRBJ2-6 | TRBV28 | TRBD1
TGTGCCAGCAGCAGAGATATCGGGACTAGCGGGTTGACAGATACGCAGTATTTT | CASSRDIGTSGLTDTQYF | TRBJ2-3 | TRBV9 | TRBD2
TGTGCCAGCAGTTTATTGGCCTCCTGGGAGAGAGAGACCCAGTACTTC | CASSLLASWERETQYF | TRBJ2-5 | TRBV27 | -
TGTGCCAGTAGTCCTCTCAGACAGGGGTTTTCTAACTATGGCTACACCTTC | CASSPLRQGFSNYGYTF | TRBJ1-2 | TRBV19 | TRBD1
TGTGCCAGCAGTCTACACATAGGGGCGGATGAAAAACTGTTTTTT | CASSLHIGADEKLFF | TRBJ1-4 | TRBV27 | -
TGTGCCAGCCTAGGCGAGAGATATGGCTACACCTTC | CASLGERYGYTF | TRBJ1-2 | TRBV2 | -
TGTGCCAGCAGCCGGGACAAGGCCTACGAGCAGTACTTC | CASSRDKAYEQYF | TRBJ2-7 | TRBV6-5 | -
TGCGCCAGCAGCTTGCTACAGGCGAACTATGGCTACACCTTC | CASSLLQANYGYTF | TRBJ1-2 | TRBV5-1 | -
TGTGCCAGCAGTTTAAGCGGTGGGGGCCAGGCGATGAACACTGAAGCTTTCTTT | CASSLSGGGQAMNTEAFF | TRBJ1-1 | TRBV28 | -
TGTGCCTGGAGTGTTCAGTCCAACCAAGAGACCCAGTACTTC | CAWSVQSNQETQYF | TRBJ2-5 | TRBV30 | -
TGTGCCAGCAGTTACTCGCCAGATAGCAATCAGCCCCAGCATTTT | CASSYSPDSNQPQHF | TRBJ1-5 | TRBV6-6 | -
TGTGCCAACCCCCAGGGTTCAGGAAACACCATATATTTT | CANPQGSGNTIYF | TRBJ1-3 | TRBV28 | -
TGTGCCAGTGCGGGATTCTATGGCTACACCTTC | CASAGFYGYTF | TRBJ1-2 | TRBV6-1 | -
TGTGCCAGCAGGGGGGCAGCTCAAGAGACCCAGTACTTC | CASRGAAQETQYF | TRBJ2-5 | TRBV7-9 | -
TGTGCCAGCAGCGCCTACGAAGGGGGTTTCGGCAATCAGCCCCAGCATTTT | CASSAYEGGFGNQPQHF | TRBJ1-5 | TRBV7-8 | -
TGTGCCAGCAGGCTGACAGAAGAAAGCTCCTACAATGAGCAGTTCTTC | CASRLTEESSYNEQFF | TRBJ2-1 | TRBV28 | -